These 32 T cell receptor beta chains came from one sample sequenced in a study of blood T cell repertoires in COVID-19. Data came from immunoSEQ multiplex PCR; TCRdb stores just in-frame clones and leaves some out. Among tens of thousands of clones, 87% were seen once, and the ten largest hold less than 3.5%. Input material: peripheral blood. The origin of the receptors is a woman aged 45 to 65 with active or convalescent COVID-19.

This clone was recorded only once. This chain links TRBV11-3 with TRBJ2-1, with TRBD2 as a possible D gene (5 bases). The CDR3 totals 15 residues. V was pared by 0 bases and J by 6 bases, with 12 bases between. CDR1 and CDR2 from the germline V gene are SGHNT and YENEEA. The chain's CDR3 is CASSLDRLAGNEQFF. The CDR3 DNA reads TGTGCCAGCAGCTTAGATCGGCTAGCTGGCAATGAGCAGTTCTTC.

The chain employs TRBV19 and TRBJ2-1; TRBD2 matches at 9 bases. The germline gives CDR1 LNHDA, CDR2 SQIVND (reference sequence). Trimming took 3 bases from V and 8 from J; bases not matched to a gene: 8. The CDR3 runs 15 residues. The CDR3 DNA sequence: TGTGCCAGTAGTATCGCGGGGGGGAACACAGATGAGCAGTTCTTC. Translating gives CASSIAGGNTDEQFF.

The chain couples TRBV3-1 (or the pseudogene TRBV3-2) to TRBJ1-3; 11 bases are shared with TRBD1. With V trimmed by 6 bases and J by 8 bases, 6 bases remained unmatched. The CDR3 extends over 14 amino acids. Germline V gene sequence: CDR1 LGHDT, CDR2 YNNKEL (reference sequence). The CDR3 nucleotides read TGTGCCAGCAGTCAGGGGACAGGGGGTGACACCATATATTTT. It encodes CASSQGTGGDTIYF.

This clone was counted a few times. The chain uses TRBV5-4 and TRBJ2-1; 8 bases align to TRBD2. The CDR3 runs 15 residues. CDR1 is SGHNT and CDR2 is YYREEE in the germline V gene (reference sequence). V was pared by 1 base and J by 2 bases, with 2 bases of the junction left unmatched. The CDR3 loop reads CASSLRLAPYNEQFF. The CDR3 DNA follows: TGTGCCAGCAGCTTGCGACTAGCGCCCTACAATGAGCAGTTCTTC. The whole variable domain, filled in from reference TRBV5-4 and TRBJ2-1, reads ETGVTQSPTHLIKTRGQQVTLRCSSQSGHNTVSWYQQALGQGPQFIFQYYREEENGRGNFPPRFSGLQFPNYSSELNVNALELDDSALYLCASSLRLAPYNEQFFGPGTRLTVL.

The chain links TRBV7-3 to TRBJ2-2, with a tentative D call TRBD1 (6 bases). V shed 5 bases and J shed 4 bases, with 14 bases lying between them. The CDR3 runs 15 residues. From germline, CDR1 is SGHTA and CDR2 FQGTGA. The CDR3 sequence: CASSRGQPPTGELFF. In nucleotides, the CDR3 is TGTGCCAGCAGCCGCGGACAGCCTCCCACCGGGGAGCTGTTTTTT. Together with reference TRBV7-3 and TRBJ2-2, the CDR3 gives the full variable domain: GAGVSQTPSNKVTEKGKYVELRCDPISGHTALYWYRQSLGQGPEFLIYFQGTGAADDSGLPNDRFFAVRPEGSVSTLKIQRTERGDSAVYLCASSRGQPPTGELFFGEGSRLTVL.

The V and J genes are TRBV18 and TRBJ1-1; TRBD1 is a possible D gene (6 bases). Trimming stripped 3 bases from V and 4 bases from J, with 15 bases between. Germline CDR1 KGHSH, CDR2 LQKENI. The CDR3 totals 15 residues. The CDR3 here is CASSPSGGFVTEAFF. The CDR3, as DNA: TGTGCCAGCTCACCTTCGGGGGGCTTTGTCACTGAAGCTTTCTTT.

The chain recombines TRBV11-2 with TRBJ1-2, with 8 bases fitting TRBD1. This CDR3 is 14 amino acids long. Unmatched junction bases numbered 6, after V lost 5 bases and J lost 4 bases. Germline CDR1 SGHAT, CDR2 FQNNGV. CDR3 sequence reads: CASSAAGGAYGYTF. The CDR3 DNA sequence: TGTGCCAGCAGCGCCGCAGGGGGCGCCTATGGCTACACCTTC.

The chain uses TRBV3-1 (or the pseudogene TRBV3-2) and TRBJ1-2; D possibly corresponds to TRBD1 (5 bases). Per germline, CDR1 LGHDT and CDR2 YNNKEL (reference sequence). V dropped 2 bases and J dropped 6 bases, with 10 bases sitting between them. This CDR3 has 13 amino acids. CDR3 region: CASSQKTVHGYTF. DNA for the CDR3: TGTGCCAGCAGCCAAAAGACAGTGCATGGCTACACCTTC.

The chain employs TRBV6-2 or TRBV6-3 and TRBJ1-6, with 8 bases matching TRBD1. The trim removed 2 bases at V and 2 bases at J, leaving 8 bases unmatched. CDR3 length: 18 residues. CDR1 is MNHEY, CDR2 SVGEGT, per germline. CDR3 sequence reads: CASSYLPTGATYNSPLHF. The CDR3 nucleotides are TGTGCCAGCAGTTACCTACCGACAGGGGCTACCTATAATTCACCCCTCCACTTT.

V gene TRBV25-1 combines with J gene TRBJ2-7; the match to TRBD2 covers 7 bases. Germline values: CDR1 MGHDK, CDR2 SYGVNS. Trimming at V came to 6 bases and at J to 3 bases, leaving 11 bases not matched to a gene. The CDR3 loop spans 15 amino acids. CDR3 sequence: CASRGGQGKGYEQYF. The CDR3 region has the DNA TGTGCCAGCAGGGGAGGGCAGGGTAAAGGCTACGAGCAGTACTTC.

The chain carries TRBV7-3 and TRBJ2-2; maybe TRBD2 (5 bases). CDR1 and CDR2 from the germline V gene are SGHTA and FQGTGA. The CDR3 spans 16 residues. V gave up 5 bases and J gave up 2 bases, with 15 bases separating them. This CDR3 is CASSRVAGRNTGELFF. DNA of the CDR3: TGTGCCAGCAGCCGTGTGGCGGGCCGAAACACCGGGGAGCTGTTTTTT.

The chain links TRBV7-2 to TRBJ2-7; D remains unclear. The CDR3 sequence is 13 residues long. Trimming left V 4 bases short and J 4 bases short, with 11 bases between. In germline, CDR1 is SGHTA, CDR2 FQGNSA. The CDR3 protein is CASSSLTEYEQYF. CDR3 DNA sequence: TGTGCCAGCAGCTCCCTTACGGAGTACGAGCAGTACTTC.

The V call is TRBV4-1, the J call TRBJ1-6; 7 positions agree with TRBD1. V was clipped by 0 bases and J by 8 bases; unmatched bases: 7. The CDR3 covers 16 residues. CDR1 MGHRA and CDR2 YSYEKL come from the germline V gene. The CDR3: CASSQEMTGYYSPLHF. CDR3 sequence (DNA): TGCGCCAGCAGCCAAGAAATGACAGGGTATTATTCACCCCTCCACTTT.

The chain's CDR3 is CASSGEVNTEAFF. The CDR3 DNA follows: TGTGCCAGCAGTGGAGAGGTGAACACTGAAGCTTTCTTT. V and J are TRBV2 and TRBJ1-1; D ambiguous. Trimming pared 4 bases from V and 0 bases from J, leaving 6 bases between. Germline V lookup: CDR1 SNHLY, CDR2 FYNNEI. The CDR3 loop spans 13 amino acids.

The V call is TRBV11-2, the J call TRBJ2-7; D is ambiguous. The germline V gene encodes CDR1 SGHAT and CDR2 FQNNGV. CDR3 length: 13 residues. The V end lost 5 bases, the J end lost 3 bases, and 11 bases lay between the germline ends. CDR3 nucleotide sequence: TGTGCCAGCAGCCAGGTGTTCGGCTACGAGCAGTACTTC. This gives the protein CASSQVFGYEQYF.

CDR3 in DNA: TGTGCCTGGAGTCAACCCGCGGCGAACACCGGGGAGCTGTTTTTT. Residues: CAWSQPAANTGELFF. J is TRBJ2-2 and V is TRBV30; D not certain. The CDR3 sequence is 15 residues long. Germline values: CDR1 GTSNPN, CDR2 SVGIG (reference sequence). V was pared by 2 bases and J by 0 bases, with 10 bases between.

This CDR3 is CASSYRELPLDIQYF. The CDR3 nucleotides are TGTGCCAGCTCCTACCGGGAGCTCCCGTTGGACATTCAGTACTTC. This chain connects TRBV2 to TRBJ2-4, with a possible D match to TRBD2 (6 bases). The CDR3 totals 15 residues. Germline CDR1 is SNHLY and CDR2 is FYNNEI. V lost 8 bases and J lost 8, with 22 bases in between. Complete variable domain (other parts from reference TRBV2 and TRBJ2-4): EPEVTQTPSHQVTQMGQEVILRCVPISNHLYFYWYRQILGQKVEFLVSFYNNEISEKSEIFDDQFSVERPDGSNFTLKIRSTKLEDSAMYFCASSYRELPLDIQYFGAGTRLSVL.

The V gene is TRBV6-2 or TRBV6-3, the J gene TRBJ2-3, with D perhaps matching TRBD2 (5 bases). The CDR3 contains 12 residues. Looked up from germline, CDR1 is MNHEY and CDR2 is SVGEGT. Between the trimmed V and J ends, which lost 2 bases and 9 bases, there was a span of 9 bases. The CDR3 is CASSYRGDTQYF. As DNA, the CDR3 is TGTGCCAGCAGTTACCGGGGTGACACGCAGTATTTT.

The chain joins TRBV6-5 to TRBJ1-2, with D perhaps matching TRBD1 (5 bases). Looked up from germline, CDR1 is MNHEY and CDR2 is SVGAGI. This CDR3 is built from 13 residues. Trimming pared 6 bases from V and 8 bases from J, leaving 16 bases between. For the CDR3, the DNA is TGTGCCAGCAGCTACGTAGGGGCTGGCGGCTACACCTTC. Translated: CASSYVGAGGYTF.

The rearrangement joins TRBV5-4 to TRBJ1-1; no clear D gene. The CDR3 is 13 residues long. With 0 bases removed from V and 5 bases from J, the gap between germline ends came to 8 bases. Germline CDR1 and CDR2: SGHNT and YYREEE (reference sequence). CDR3 loop: CASSLAGRTEAFF. As DNA, the CDR3 is TGTGCCAGCAGCTTGGCCGGGAGGACTGAAGCTTTCTTT.

The chain employs TRBV12-3 or TRBV12-4 and TRBJ2-7, with TRBD1 as a possible D gene (6 bases). Trimming left V 2 bases short and J 3 bases short, with 8 bases between. The CDR3 loop spans 13 amino acids. The CDR3, as DNA: TGTGCCAGCAGTTTATCAGGGGTCTACGAGCAGTACTTC. It translates to CASSLSGVYEQYF.

The V and J genes are TRBV14 and TRBJ1-2; a possible D gene is TRBD1 (6 bases). This CDR3 has 11 residues. CDR1 SGHDN and CDR2 FVKESK come from the germline V gene. Trimming stripped 8 bases from V and 2 bases from J, with 6 bases between. CDR3 in amino acids: CASGQNYGYTF. The CDR3 nucleotides are TGTGCCAGCGGACAGAACTATGGCTACACCTTC.

V is TRBV5-4 and J is TRBJ1-2; D unclear. CDR1 SGHNT and CDR2 YYREEE come from the germline V gene (reference sequence). V was pared by 6 bases and J by 7 bases, with 13 bases between. This CDR3 has 12 residues. The CDR3 coding sequence is TGTGCCAGCAAAAGCGGTTCCGGTGGCTACACCTTC. Translated: CASKSGSGGYTF.

This chain joins TRBV10-3 and TRBJ2-1, with 11 bases that match TRBD2. This CDR3 is built from 15 residues. The ends lost 9 bases at V and 2 bases at J; junction bases unmatched: 6. CDR1 ENHRY and CDR2 SYGVKD come from the germline V gene. The CDR3 region is CAIMPSGGTYNEQFF. As DNA, the CDR3 is TGTGCCATAATGCCTAGCGGGGGGACCTACAATGAGCAGTTCTTC.

The chain combines TRBV7-2 with TRBJ1-2, with 8 bases that match TRBD1. The trim removed 0 bases at V and 5 bases at J, leaving 8 bases unmatched. The V gene's germline CDR1 is SGHTA and CDR2 FQGNSA. There are 16 residues in the CDR3. The CDR3 sequence is CASSLATTGDGYGYTF. CDR3 DNA: TGTGCCAGCAGCTTAGCGACGACAGGGGATGGGTATGGCTACACCTTC.

V gene TRBV3-1 (or the pseudogene TRBV3-2) combines with J gene TRBJ1-4; 8 bases fit TRBD1. Trimming at V came to 4 bases and at J to 7 bases, leaving 5 bases not matched to a gene. The CDR3 is 14 amino acids. Per germline, CDR1 LGHDT and CDR2 YNNKEL (reference sequence). The CDR3 DNA reads as TGTGCCAGCAGCCCTGCGGACAGGGCTGAAAAACTGTTTTTT. Translation gives CASSPADRAEKLFF.

The gene calls are TRBV6-5 and TRBJ2-7; a possible D gene is TRBD1 (5 bases). The CDR3 has 13 residues. V was trimmed by 6 bases and J by 1 base, leaving 10 bases between them. Per the germline V gene, CDR1 is MNHEY and CDR2 is SVGAGI. CDR3 protein: CASRGQASYEQYF. The CDR3 coding sequence is TGTGCCAGCAGGGGGCAGGCATCCTACGAGCAGTACTTC.

Comments on this clone: The junction departs from germline at one end; a sequencing error may be responsible. The V gene is TRBV5-1, the J gene TRBJ1-2, with D possibly matching TRBD1 (6 bases). Germline V gene sequence: CDR1 SGHRS, CDR2 YFSETQ. The CDR3 consists of 16 residues. CDR3 nucleotide sequence: TGCGCCCGCAGCTTAGGGGGAGCGGGGGGCGAATATGGCTACACCTTC. Amino acid sequence: CARSLGGAGGEYGYTF.

This clone was seen just once. The chain recombines TRBV6-6 with TRBJ2-5; maybe TRBD2 (5 bases). The V gene's germline CDR1 is MNHNY and CDR2 SVGAGI (reference sequence). V was cut by 5 bases and J by 2 bases, with 12 bases left in between. CDR3 length equals 14 residues. DNA for the CDR3: TGTGCCAGCAGTATGAGGGATGGTCAAGAGACCCAGTACTTC. This translates into CASSMRDGQETQYF.

The chain recombines TRBV29-1 with TRBJ1-4; D unclear. Germline values: CDR1 SQVTM, CDR2 ANQGSEA. This CDR3 is 16 amino acids long. V was cut by 2 bases and J by 8 bases, with 21 bases left in between. This chain's CDR3 is CSVELPSNGVEEKLFF. As DNA, the CDR3 is TGCAGCGTTGAACTTCCGTCAAACGGGGTTGAGGAAAAACTGTTTTTT.

V is TRBV5-4 and J is TRBJ2-7; maybe TRBD1 (7 bases). From germline, CDR1 is SGHNT and CDR2 YYREEE (reference sequence). V lost 0 bases, J lost 3 bases, and 19 bases lay in between. The CDR3 extends over 17 amino acids. This CDR3 is CASSLDGSAGGSYEQYF. The CDR3 DNA follows: TGTGCCAGCAGCTTGGACGGGTCGGCAGGGGGGAGCTACGAGCAGTACTTC.

The chain joins TRBV4-1 to TRBJ2-1; D is unresolved. V gave up 0 bases and J gave up 10 bases, with 7 bases separating them. The CDR3 spans 12 residues. CDR1 and CDR2 from the germline V gene are MGHRA and YSYEKL. The DNA of the CDR3 is TGCGCCAGCAGCCAAGATCGAGTAGAGCAGTTCTTC. Amino acid sequence: CASSQDRVEQFF.